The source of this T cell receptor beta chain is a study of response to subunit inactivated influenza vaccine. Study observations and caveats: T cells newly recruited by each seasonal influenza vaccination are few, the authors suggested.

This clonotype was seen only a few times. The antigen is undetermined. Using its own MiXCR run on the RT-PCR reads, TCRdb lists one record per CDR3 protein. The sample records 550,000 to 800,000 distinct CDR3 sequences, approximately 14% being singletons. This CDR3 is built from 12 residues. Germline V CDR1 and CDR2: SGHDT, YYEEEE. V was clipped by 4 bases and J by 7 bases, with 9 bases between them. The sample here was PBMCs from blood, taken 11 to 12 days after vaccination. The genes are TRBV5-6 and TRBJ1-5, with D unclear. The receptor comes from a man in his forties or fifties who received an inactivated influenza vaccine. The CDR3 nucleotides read TGTGCCAGCAGCCGACCGGACCAGCCCCAGCATTTT. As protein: CASSRPDQPQHF.